This is a list of T cell receptor beta chains from one sample in a study of CD4 T cells in relation to SARS-CoV-2 and coronaviruses. Clones were read by immunoSEQ multiplex PCR, and TCRdb kept only the in-frame ones, dropping some. The sample lists tens of thousands of clones; approximately 93% were seen once. Sequencing was performed on naive CD4+ T cells from PBMCs. The receptors here all came from a human donor in good health. Each CDR3 is given with its conserved first and last residue. D genes are given only for firm matches. Size tells how often a clone was seen (once, few, many) or the class of an expanded clone, and some rows leave it out.

.	TRBV5-4	TRBJ2-3	once	TGTGCCAGCAGCCTGCAGGGGAAGGGGACAGATACGCAGTATTTT	CASSLQGKGTDTQYF
.	TRBV30	TRBJ2-1	.	TGTGCCTGGAGTGTACGGAGGACGTCGGGCAATGAGCAGTTCTTC	CAWSVRRTSGNEQFF
.	TRBV28	TRBJ1-2	.	TGTGCCAGCCTCTCCAGGGAAACGTATGGCTACACCTTC	CASLSRETYGYTF
.	TRBV24-1	TRBJ2-5	.	TGTGCCACCAGTGATTTTTCAGAGACCCAGTACTTC	CATSDFSETQYF
TRBD2	TRBV6-4	TRBJ2-1	.	TGTGCCAGCAGTGCCGGTAGCGGGGGTTATGAGCAGTTCTTC	CASSAGSGGYEQFF
.	TRBV18	TRBJ1-1	.	TGTGCCAGCTCGTCTTCCAGGGACACTGAAGCTTTCTTT	CASSSSRDTEAFF
.	TRBV2	TRBJ1-4	.	TGTGCCAGCAGGGGGGGAGCTAATGAAAAACTGTTTTTT	CASRGGANEKLFF
.	TRBV28	TRBJ1-2	.	TGTGCCAGCAGTTTCAGGGGCGCAGCTAACTATGGCTACACCTTC	CASSFRGAANYGYTF
TRBD1	TRBV5-5	TRBJ2-7	.	TGTGCCAGCAGCTTGGGGGTGGACAGGATTGACGAGCAGTACTTC	CASSLGVDRIDEQYF
.	TRBV6-2/TRBV6-3	TRBJ2-5	.	TGTGCCAGCAGTGCCGAAGAGACCCAGTACTTC	CASSAEETQYF
TRBD1	TRBV28	TRBJ1-3	.	TGTGCCAGCAGTCCTCCAGGGGGCGCCGGTGGAAACACCATATATTTT	CASSPPGGAGGNTIYF
.	TRBV19	TRBJ2-7	.	TGTGCCAGCGGTCGATTCTACGAGCAGTACTTC	CASGRFYEQYF
TRBD1	TRBV29-1	TRBJ2-1	.	TGCAGCGTTGGTGGACAGGGTCATGAGCAGTTCTTC	CSVGGQGHEQFF
.	TRBV3-1/TRBV3-2	TRBJ1-2	once	TGTGCCAGCAGCCTAATGAACCCCTATGGCTACACCTTC	CASSLMNPYGYTF
TRBD2	TRBV4-2	TRBJ2-3	.	TGTGCCAGCAGCCAAGCGGCGGGAGTCTCAGATACGCAGTATTTT	CASSQAAGVSDTQYF
TRBD1	TRBV5-1	TRBJ2-2	once	TGCGCCAGCAGCTTGAATGTAGGGGGCAACGGGGAGCTGTTTTTT	CASSLNVGGNGELFF
.	TRBV12-3/TRBV12-4	TRBJ2-1	.	TGTGCCAGCGGGCCGGGACGGCGATCGGGGCAGTTCTTC	CASGPGRRSGQFF
.	TRBV30	TRBJ1-1	.	TGTGCCTGGAGTGCCGGGCTGGAAAACACTGAAGCTTTCTTT	CAWSAGLENTEAFF
.	TRBV12-5	TRBJ2-3	.	TGTGCTAGTGGTCTACTAGGATCGGATTGTCGGTTT	CASGLLGSDCRF
.	TRBV7-3	TRBJ2-3	.	TGTGCCAGCAGCCCTAGCACAGATACGCAGTATTTT	CASSPSTDTQYF
TRBD1	TRBV18	TRBJ1-1	.	TGTGCCAGCTCGCCGGGACAGCTGAACACTGAAGCTTTCTTT	CASSPGQLNTEAFF
.	TRBV5-1	TRBJ1-1	.	TGCGCCAGCAGCTTGATGGGGGGGGGCACTGAAGCTTTCTTT	CASSLMGGGTEAFF
.	TRBV5-4	TRBJ2-5	.	TGTGCCAGCAGCTTGGTTGGAGGCAGGAAAGAGACCCAGTACTTC	CASSLVGGRKETQYF
.	TRBV9	TRBJ2-5	once	TGTGCCAGCAGCACTGGGCTAGAAGAGACCCAGTACTTC	CASSTGLEETQYF
.	TRBV14	TRBJ2-7	.	TGTGCCAGCAGCCTGGGCCAGGGTTTCCACGAGCAGTACTTC	CASSLGQGFHEQYF
.	TRBV7-3	TRBJ2-2	.	TGTGCCAGCAGCTTAACGGCTTCTAACACCGGGGAGCTGTTTTTT	CASSLTASNTGELFF
.	TRBV18	TRBJ2-1	.	TGTGCCAGCTCACCATTTTCTCCCAGGTACAATGAGCAGTTCTTC	CASSPFSPRYNEQFF
TRBD1	TRBV7-3	TRBJ1-2	.	TGTGCCAGCAGCCGGGACAGGGGTTTAGGTGGCTACACCTTC	CASSRDRGLGGYTF
.	TRBV2	TRBJ2-3	.	TGTGCCAGCAGCGATGGGGGGCCAGGGCCAGATACGCAGTATTTT	CASSDGGPGPDTQYF
.	TRBV5-4	TRBJ1-6	.	TGTGCCAGCAGGCCGACAGACGTTTATAATTCACCCCTCCACTTT	CASRPTDVYNSPLHF
.	TRBV11-2	TRBJ1-1	.	TGTGCCAGCAGCCTACAGGGAAGCGACACTGAAGCTTTCTTT	CASSLQGSDTEAFF
.	TRBV2	TRBJ2-6	.	TGTGCCAGCAGTGAAGCGGGGTCTGGGGCCAACGTCCTGACTTTC	CASSEAGSGANVLTF
.	TRBV19	TRBJ1-1	once	TGTGCCAGTAGTGTCCTTGTCAGCCCGGGCACTGAAGCTTTCTTT	CASSVLVSPGTEAFF
.	TRBV10-2	TRBJ2-2	.	TGCGCCAGCAGTGAGTCTGCCTTGTCGGGGTATGGTGACACCGGGGAGCTGTTTTTT	CASSESALSGYGDTGELFF
TRBD1	TRBV7-7	TRBJ2-2	few	TGTGCCAGCAGCTTCCAACCAGGGGGCGGGACCGGGGAGCTGTTTTTT	CASSFQPGGGTGELFF
.	TRBV5-1	TRBJ1-2	.	TGCGCCAGCAGCTTGGGGTCGGGTTCTGGCTACACCTTC	CASSLGSGSGYTF
.	TRBV5-1	TRBJ1-6	.	TGCGCCAGCAGCCAATCGGTCGGGGGCTTCAATTCACCCCTCCACTTT	CASSQSVGGFNSPLHF
.	TRBV12-3/TRBV12-4	TRBJ2-3	.	TGTGCCAGCGGGACGAGCACAGATACGCAGTATTTT	CASGTSTDTQYF
.	TRBV11-2	TRBJ1-4	.	TGTGCCAGCAGCTTGCGGGTTAGAGATGAAAAACTGTTTTTT	CASSLRVRDEKLFF
.	TRBV23-1	TRBJ1-5	.	TGCGCCAGCAGTGCACAAGGCGATCAGCCCCAGCATTTT	CASSAQGDQPQHF
.	TRBV5-4	TRBJ1-4	once	TGTGCCAGCAGCATAGGGGTAACTAATGAAAAACTGTTTTTT	CASSIGVTNEKLFF
.	TRBV18	TRBJ1-5	.	TGTGCCAGCTCGCTCGAGGGGTATCAGCCCCAGCATTTT	CASSLEGYQPQHF
.	TRBV6-6	TRBJ1-5	.	TGTGCCAGTAGTTCTGCTAGCAATCAGCCCCAGCATTTT	CASSSASNQPQHF
.	TRBV24-1	TRBJ1-5	once	TGTGCCACTGGGGAAAAAGGGCCCCAGCATTTT	CATGEKGPQHF
TRBD1	TRBV9	TRBJ2-2	.	TGTGCCAGCAGCTTTACAGGGTTTCCAGGGGGCGTTTATAACACCGGGGAGCTGTTTTTT	CASSFTGFPGGVYNTGELFF
.	TRBV27	TRBJ2-5	.	TGTGCCAGCGGTTGGCTAGCAGAGGAGACCCAGTACTTC	CASGWLAEETQYF
.	TRBV19	TRBJ1-5	once	TGTGCCAGTACACACAGGCTAGGGGAGCCCCAGCATTTT	CASTHRLGEPQHF
.	TRBV30	TRBJ2-5	.	TGTGCCTGGAGTGTTGGAATCCAAGAGACCCAGTACTTC	CAWSVGIQETQYF
.	TRBV25-1	TRBJ2-7	.	TGTGCCAGCAGTTTTGGCGACGAGCAGTACTTC	CASSFGDEQYF
TRBD1	TRBV7-9	TRBJ1-1	.	TGTGCCAGCAGCATCCTAAGCGGACAGGGGAATCAGGACACTGAAGCTTTCTTT	CASSILSGQGNQDTEAFF
.	TRBV10-3	TRBJ2-7	.	TGTGCCATCAGTGTCCCCTGGGCGGACGAGCAGTACTTC	CAISVPWADEQYF
TRBD2	TRBV3-1/TRBV3-2	TRBJ2-7	.	TGTGCCAGCAGCCAAGACTCACCGGGAATAGCGGGGGTGTACTACGAGCAGTACTTC	CASSQDSPGIAGVYYEQYF
.	TRBV28	TRBJ1-2	once	TGTGCCAGCAGTTTGGCAGGGGCGGGCTATGGCTACACCTTC	CASSLAGAGYGYTF
.	TRBV30	TRBJ1-6	.	TGTGCCTGGGGTCGGACCTTTTCTGATAATTCACCCCTCCACTTT	CAWGRTFSDNSPLHF
.	TRBV15	TRBJ1-1	.	TGTGCCACCAGCAGGACAGGGAACACTGAAGCTTTCTTT	CATSRTGNTEAFF